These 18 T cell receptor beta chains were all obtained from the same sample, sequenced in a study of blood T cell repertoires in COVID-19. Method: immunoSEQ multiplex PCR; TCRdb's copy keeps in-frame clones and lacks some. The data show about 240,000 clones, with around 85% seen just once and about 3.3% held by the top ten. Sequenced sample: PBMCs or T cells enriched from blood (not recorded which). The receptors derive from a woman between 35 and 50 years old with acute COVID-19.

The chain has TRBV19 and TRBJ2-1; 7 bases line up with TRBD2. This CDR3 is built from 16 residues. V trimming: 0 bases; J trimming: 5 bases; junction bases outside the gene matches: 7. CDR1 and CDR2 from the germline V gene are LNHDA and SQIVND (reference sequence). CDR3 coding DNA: TGTGCCAGTAGTATAGATTCGGCGGGAGTCGACAATGAGCAGTTCTTC. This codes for CASSIDSAGVDNEQFF.

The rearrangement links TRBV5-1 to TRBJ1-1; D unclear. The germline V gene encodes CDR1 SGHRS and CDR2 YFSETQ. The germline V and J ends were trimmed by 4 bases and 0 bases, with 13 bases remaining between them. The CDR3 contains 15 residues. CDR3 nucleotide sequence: TGCGCCAGCAGCCCCCTTTCCGGGGTGAACACTGAAGCTTTCTTT. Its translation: CASSPLSGVNTEAFF.

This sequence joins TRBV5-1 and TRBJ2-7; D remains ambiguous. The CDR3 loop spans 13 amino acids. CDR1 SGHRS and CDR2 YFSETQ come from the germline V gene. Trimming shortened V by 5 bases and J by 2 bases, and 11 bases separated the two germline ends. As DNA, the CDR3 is TGCGCCAGCAGTGAGACACCAACCTACGAGCAGTACTTC. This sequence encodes CASSETPTYEQYF.

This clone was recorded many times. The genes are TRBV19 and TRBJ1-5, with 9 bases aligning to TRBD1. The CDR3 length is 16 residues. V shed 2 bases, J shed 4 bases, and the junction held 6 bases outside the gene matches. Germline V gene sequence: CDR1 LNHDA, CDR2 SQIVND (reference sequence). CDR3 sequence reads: CASSISRGQGNQPQHF. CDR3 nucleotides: TGTGCCAGTAGTATATCACGGGGACAGGGAAATCAGCCCCAGCATTTT.

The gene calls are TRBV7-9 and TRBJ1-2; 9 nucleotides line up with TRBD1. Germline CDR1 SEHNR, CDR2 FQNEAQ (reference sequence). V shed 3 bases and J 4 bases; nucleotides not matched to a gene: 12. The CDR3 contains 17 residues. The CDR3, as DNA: TGTGCCAGCAGCTTGGACGGACAGGGGCGAAAGACCTATGGCTACACCTTC. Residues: CASSLDGQGRKTYGYTF.

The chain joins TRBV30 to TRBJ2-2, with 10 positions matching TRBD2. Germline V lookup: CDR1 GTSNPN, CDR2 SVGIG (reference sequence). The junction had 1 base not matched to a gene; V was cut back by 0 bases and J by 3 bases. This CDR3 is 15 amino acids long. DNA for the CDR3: TGTGCCTGGAGTGTAGCGGGAGGGTACACCGGGGAGCTGTTTTTT. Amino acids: CAWSVAGGYTGELFF.

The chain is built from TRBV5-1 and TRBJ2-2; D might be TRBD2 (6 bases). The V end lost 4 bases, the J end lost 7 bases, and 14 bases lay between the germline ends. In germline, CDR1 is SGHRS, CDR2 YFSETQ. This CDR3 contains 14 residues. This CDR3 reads CASSPVEAGGELFF. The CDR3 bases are TGCGCCAGCAGCCCGGTCGAAGCGGGCGGGGAGCTGTTTTTT.

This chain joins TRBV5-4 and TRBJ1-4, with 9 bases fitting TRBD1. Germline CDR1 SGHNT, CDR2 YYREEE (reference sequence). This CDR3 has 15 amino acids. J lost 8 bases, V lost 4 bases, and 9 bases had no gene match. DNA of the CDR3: TGTGCCAGCAGCCATTCGGGACAGGGACCCGAAAAACTGTTTTTT. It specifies CASSHSGQGPEKLFF.

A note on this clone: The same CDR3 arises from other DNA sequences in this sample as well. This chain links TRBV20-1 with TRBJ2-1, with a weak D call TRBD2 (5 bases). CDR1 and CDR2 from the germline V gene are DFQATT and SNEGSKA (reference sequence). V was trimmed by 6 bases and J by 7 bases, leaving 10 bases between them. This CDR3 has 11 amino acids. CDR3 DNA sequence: TGCAGTGCAACGGGGAAGAATGAGCAGTTCTTC. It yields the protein CSATGKNEQFF.

CDR3 sequence: CASSLRVNYNSPLHF. The CDR3 nucleotides are TGTGCCAGCAGTCTGCGAGTGAACTATAATTCACCCCTCCACTTT. The J gene is TRBJ1-6, the V gene TRBV3-1 (or the pseudogene TRBV3-2), with unresolved D. The CDR3 is 15 amino acids. From germline, CDR1 is LGHDT and CDR2 YNNKEL (reference sequence). V lost 6 bases and J 3 bases, leaving 12 bases between the germline ends.

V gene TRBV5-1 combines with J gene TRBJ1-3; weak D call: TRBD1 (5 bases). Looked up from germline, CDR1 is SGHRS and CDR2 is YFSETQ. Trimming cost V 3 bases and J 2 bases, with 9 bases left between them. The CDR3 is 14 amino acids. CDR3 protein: CASSSQGTGNTIYF. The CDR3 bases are TGCGCCAGCAGCTCCCAGGGAACTGGAAACACCATATATTTT.

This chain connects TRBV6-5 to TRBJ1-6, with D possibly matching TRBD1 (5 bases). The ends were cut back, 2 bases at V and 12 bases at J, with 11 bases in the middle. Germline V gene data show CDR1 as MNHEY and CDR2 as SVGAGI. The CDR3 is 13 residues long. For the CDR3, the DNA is TGTGCCAGCAGTTACGGTGCCGGGGGACCCCTCCACTTT. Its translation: CASSYGAGGPLHF.

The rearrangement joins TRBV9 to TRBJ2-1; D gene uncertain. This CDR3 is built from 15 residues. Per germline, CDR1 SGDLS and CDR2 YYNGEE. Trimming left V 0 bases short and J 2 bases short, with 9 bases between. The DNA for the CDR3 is TGTGCCAGCAGCGTAGGGTTACTTCCCTACAATGAGCAGTTCTTC. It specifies CASSVGLLPYNEQFF.

CDR3 amino acids: CASSVHRDRGSYGYTF. The CDR3, as DNA: TGTGCCAGTAGTGTACACCGGGACAGGGGGAGTTATGGCTACACCTTC. This chain connects TRBV19 to TRBJ1-2; 11 bases match TRBD1. CDR1 is LNHDA and CDR2 is SQIVND in the germline V gene (reference sequence). The CDR3 length is 16 residues. V lost 5 bases, J lost 5 bases, and 10 bases stayed unmatched.

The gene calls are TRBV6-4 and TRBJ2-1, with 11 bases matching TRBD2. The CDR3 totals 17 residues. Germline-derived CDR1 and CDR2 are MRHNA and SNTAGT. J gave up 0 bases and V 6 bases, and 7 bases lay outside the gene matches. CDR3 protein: CASSPLTSGSSYNEQFF. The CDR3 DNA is TGTGCCAGCAGCCCCCTCACTAGCGGGAGCTCCTACAATGAGCAGTTCTTC.

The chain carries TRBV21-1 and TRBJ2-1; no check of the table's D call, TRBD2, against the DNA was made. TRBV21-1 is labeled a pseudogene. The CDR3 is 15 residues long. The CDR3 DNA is TGTGCCAGCAGCAAATTGGAGCGGGAGGACAATGAGCAGTTCTTC. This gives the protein CASSKLEREDNEQFF.

The CDR3 nucleotides are TGTGCCAGCAGCTTACGAGGGGGCGGTGAAAAACTGTTTTTT. This translates into CASSLRGGGEKLFF. The chain links TRBV7-9 to TRBJ1-4; 7 nucleotides agree with TRBD1. This CDR3 is built from 14 residues. J lost 7 bases, V lost 2 bases, and 4 bases had no gene match. CDR1 SEHNR and CDR2 FQNEAQ come from the germline V gene (reference sequence).

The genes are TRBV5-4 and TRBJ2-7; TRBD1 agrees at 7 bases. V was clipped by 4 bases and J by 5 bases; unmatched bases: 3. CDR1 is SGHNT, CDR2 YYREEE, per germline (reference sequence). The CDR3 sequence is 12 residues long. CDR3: CASSLDRDEQYF. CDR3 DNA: TGTGCCAGCAGCCTCGACAGGGACGAGCAGTACTTC.